The text below deals with one TCR beta chain. The entry originates in a study of T cells expressing NK-cell markers. Germline CDR1 and CDR2: DFQATT and SNEGSKA (reference sequence). CDR3 size: 15 residues. With the 5' RACE reads reprocessed, TCRdb shows one record per CDR3 protein and no DNA. The sample table sets out around 470,000 distinct CDR3 sequences. The TCR originated in a woman between 50 and 59 years old in good health. Sequenced material: blood T cells: a sorted CD56 or NKG2C T cell subset, CD4+ or CD8+ T cells, or bulk PBMC T cells (not recorded which). The chain employs TRBV20-1 and TRBJ2-3; TCRdb designates TRBD2, a call that cannot be tested without DNA. CDR3 in amino acids: CSASGLAGGADTQYF.